The 17 T cell receptor beta chains in this list originate from one sample, sequenced in a study of T-cell memory formation after mild COVID-19. TCRdb analysed the 5' RACE reads with MiXCR anew, one entry per CDR3 protein. The sample consists of about 340,000 distinct CDR3 sequences, approximately 15% of them appearing once. Specimen: PBMCs or a T cell subset sorted from them (not recorded which). These receptor sequences come from a man aged 18 to 30 who had mild COVID-19 (a few samples of this study predate the infection). Cell type and time point are not known.

This clonotype showed up many times. The chain has TRBV5-1 and TRBJ2-1; D is unclear. Germline values: CDR1 SGHRS, CDR2 YFSETQ. Trimming took off 4 bases at V and 0 bases at J, with 17 bases between the two ends. This CDR3 is built from 17 residues. As DNA, the CDR3 is TGCGCCAGCAGCCCTGGACCGGCTCCAGCCTCCTACAATGAGCAGTTCTTC. This gives the protein CASSPGPAPASYNEQFF.

This clonotype was detected ten times or more. The chain carries TRBV24-1 and TRBJ2-3; D gene uncertain. There are 14 residues in the CDR3. Germline V gene lookup returns CDR1 KGHDR and CDR2 SFDVKD. Trimming took off 7 bases at V and 1 base at J, with 11 bases between the two ends. CDR3 sequence reads: CATRGAQGTDTQYF. CDR3 nucleotides: TGTGCCACCAGAGGCGCGCAGGGCACAGATACGCAGTATTTT.

The CDR3 protein is CSAHPGPRYEQYF. The CDR3 coding sequence is TGCAGTGCCCACCCAGGCCCCCGGTACGAGCAGTACTTC. The chain couples TRBV20-1 to TRBJ2-7, with D uncertain. The CDR3 consists of 13 residues. The germline V and J ends were trimmed by 6 bases and 4 bases, with 16 bases remaining between them. CDR1 DFQATT and CDR2 SNEGSKA come from the germline V gene (reference sequence).

This clonotype came up once. The rearrangement uses TRBV9 and TRBJ1-6; 9 bases agree with TRBD1. The germline CDR1 and CDR2 sequences are SGDLS and YYNGEE. The J segment lost 9 bases and the V segment lost 4 bases, leaving 8 bases of the junction unmatched. The length of the CDR3 is 15 residues. CDR3 amino acids: CASSPGDRVGSPLHF. The CDR3 nucleotides read TGTGCCAGCAGCCCAGGGGACAGGGTTGGTTCACCCCTCCACTTT.

This chain uses TRBV7-2 with TRBJ2-7; D is ambiguous. V lost 6 bases to trimming and J lost 2 bases, with 11 bases between them. The CDR3 has 13 amino acids. In germline, CDR1 is SGHTA, CDR2 FQGNSA. CDR3 sequence reads: CASRLKGTYEQYF. The CDR3 DNA is TGTGCCAGCAGGCTAAAAGGGACCTACGAGCAGTACTTC.

The chain combines TRBV2 with TRBJ2-1, with 14 positions matching TRBD2. After removal of 6 bases from V and 6 bases from J, the junction contained 4 bases not matched to a gene. This CDR3 has 15 amino acids. Germline V lookup: CDR1 SNHLY, CDR2 FYNNEI. The CDR3 reads CASRVGLAGGNEQFF. The CDR3 DNA reads as TGTGCCAGCAGGGTTGGACTAGCGGGAGGCAATGAGCAGTTCTTC.

This clonotype was observed at least ten times. The chain employs TRBV4-1 and TRBJ2-5; D remains ambiguous. This CDR3 contains 15 residues. Germline V CDR1 and CDR2: MGHRA, YSYEKL. V lost 3 bases, J lost 2 bases, and 13 bases lay in between. The CDR3, as DNA: TGCGCCAGCAGCCAGGTGATTGGGCAACAAGAGACCCAGTACTTC. It translates to CASSQVIGQQETQYF.

The V gene is TRBV6-5, the J gene TRBJ1-2; D gene ambiguous. Germline lookup yields CDR1 MNHEY and CDR2 SVGAGI. The V gene lost 4 bases and the J gene lost 3 bases, with 15 bases spanning the gap. The CDR3 runs to 15 residues. CDR3 sequence: CASSSLIGPDYGYTF. The CDR3 nucleotides are TGTGCCAGCAGTTCCCTGATCGGACCGGACTATGGCTACACCTTC.

This clonotype turned up a few times. This chain uses TRBV6-6 with TRBJ2-3, with D hard to call. This CDR3 is built from 14 residues. Germline CDR1 is MNHNY and CDR2 is SVGAGI (reference sequence). V was shortened by 2 bases and J by 2 bases, with 8 bases between the two germline ends. DNA for the CDR3: TGTGCCAGCAGTTACGCCGCAGACACAGATACGCAGTATTTT. It specifies CASSYAADTDTQYF.

J is TRBJ2-1 and V is TRBV12-3 or TRBV12-4; the match to TRBD1 covers 11 bases. The CDR3 covers 13 residues. V lost 7 bases to trimming and J lost 11 bases; unmatched junction nucleotides: 7. This chain's CDR3 is CASTPGQGVKQFF. The CDR3 coding sequence is TGTGCCAGCACCCCGGGACAGGGGGTAAAGCAGTTCTTC.

The genes are TRBV5-1 and TRBJ1-2; D uncertain. CDR1 is SGHRS, CDR2 YFSETQ, per germline. This CDR3 is built from 15 residues. Trimming left V 5 bases short and J 1 base short, with 15 bases between. CDR3 residues: CASRSESILNYGYTF. DNA for the CDR3: TGCGCCAGCAGGTCAGAGTCCATACTTAACTATGGCTACACCTTC.

A few counts support this clonotype. J is TRBJ2-3 and V is TRBV15, with D perhaps assigned TRBD1 or TRBD2 (6 bases each). From germline, CDR1 is LNHNV and CDR2 YYDKDF (reference sequence). The V and J ends lost 7 bases and 1 base respectively, with 15 bases between them. The CDR3 is made up of 15 amino acids. The CDR3 loop reads CATNHWGAGTDTQYF. Written as DNA, the CDR3 is TGTGCCACCAACCATTGGGGGGCCGGCACAGATACGCAGTATTTT.

The chain links TRBV29-1 to TRBJ2-1; D assignment may be TRBD1 or TRBD2 (6 bases each). V shed 4 bases and J shed 8 bases, with 15 bases lying between them. The CDR3 extends over 13 amino acids. The V gene's germline CDR1 is SQVTM and CDR2 ANQGSEA. The CDR3 DNA follows: TGCAGCGTTGTAACCCGGGGGCGGGATGAGCAGTTCTTC. Amino acids: CSVVTRGRDEQFF.

The chain combines TRBV27 with TRBJ1-2; possible D gene TRBD1, 6 bases. V lost 4 bases to trimming and J lost 8 bases, with 14 bases between them. CDR1 and CDR2 from the germline V gene are MNHEY and SMNVEV (reference sequence). The CDR3 covers 13 residues. The CDR3 spells CASSYTGGAGYTF. In DNA form, the CDR3 reads TGTGCCAGCAGTTATACCGGGGGCGCCGGCTACACCTTC.

V gene TRBV10-3 combines with J gene TRBJ2-1; the D gene is possibly TRBD1 (6 bases). The CDR3 has 20 residues. V was cut by 3 bases and J by 2 bases, with 26 bases left in between. Germline CDR1 reads ENHRY; CDR2 reads SYGVKD. The CDR3: CAISDHSGTGTFSAYNEQFF. CDR3 coding DNA: TGTGCCATCAGTGATCACTCAGGAACAGGGACATTCAGCGCCTACAATGAGCAGTTCTTC.

The J gene is TRBJ2-1, the V gene TRBV5-1; 9 bases line up with TRBD2. The germline V gene encodes CDR1 SGHRS and CDR2 YFSETQ. The CDR3 consists of 13 residues. The junction had 4 bases not matched to a gene; V was cut back by 3 bases and J by 9 bases. The CDR3, as DNA: TGCGCCAGCAGCTCGGGACTAGCTGTTGAGCAGTTCTTC. Protein product: CASSSGLAVEQFF. Full variable domain (outside the CDR3, taken from reference TRBV5-1 and TRBJ2-1): KAGVTQTPRYLIKTRGQQVTLSCSPISGHRSVSWYQQTPGQGLQFLFEYFSETQRNKGNFPGRFSGRQFSNSRSEMNVSTLELGDSALYLCASSSGLAVEQFFGPGTRLTVL.

This clonotype was seen more than once but under ten times. This chain connects TRBV5-1 to TRBJ2-3; no clear D. Trimming left V 2 bases short and J 6 bases short, with 13 bases between. The CDR3 sequence is 14 residues long. CDR1 and CDR2 (germline): SGHRS, YFSETQ. The CDR3 nucleotides are TGCGCCAGCAGCTTTAGTGGCGCTACTGATACGCAGTATTTT. As protein: CASSFSGATDTQYF.